The table lists the clone carrying this TCR beta chain with a few counts. This sample is drawn from a study of low-dose radiotherapy and immunotherapy resistance in tumors. Study context: Per fraction, Cohort 2 was given 1 Gy every two weeks, accumulating a total of 13 Gy over 26 weeks.

V shed 3 bases, J shed 4 bases, and the junction held 13 bases outside the gene matches. The germline V gene encodes CDR1 MDHEN and CDR2 SYDVKM. CDR3 length equals 17 residues. Priming of first-strand cDNA relied on TRAV- and TRBV-specific primers (covering alpha and beta chains). TCR amplification used approximately 19 PCR cycles, a constant-region primer and a V-primer adapter. A single record per CDR3 protein comes from TCRdb applying MiXCR to the reads. The sample gives approximately 12,000 distinct CDR3 sequences, 60% of which show up once; around 7.2% is in the top ten. This chain uses TRBV28 with TRBJ2-5; 8 nucleotides match TRBD1. The receptor was derived from a human donor with advanced metastatic prostate, ovarian, gallbladder or colorectal cancer (not recorded which). This table probably holds off-target reads from a library built for another chain. The CDR3 nucleotides are TGTGCCAGCAGTTTTCGCCTCAGCGGACAGGGCGGAGAGACCCAGTACTTC. It encodes CASSFRLSGQGGETQYF.